One and the same sample provided the 17 T cell receptor beta chains below, sequenced in a study of T cells in Graves' hyperthyroidism and ophthalmopathy. TCR beta CDR3 sequences were amplified from RNA transcripts. The HTBI primer set drove a first-round RT-PCR of the TCR CDR3. In TCRdb, the multiplex PCR reads were re-called with MiXCR into one record per CDR3 protein. Among fewer than 650,000 distinct CDR3 sequences listed, less than 15% were seen once. The sequenced sample was blood. The receptor source for this set is a woman in her thirties or forties with Graves' hyperthyroidism.

This clonotype appeared a few times. This chain uses TRBV7-2 with TRBJ1-5, with D possibly being TRBD1 (5 bases). Germline V lookup: CDR1 SGHTA, CDR2 FQGNSA. V was trimmed by 2 bases and J by 0 bases, leaving 11 bases between them. The CDR3 runs 16 residues. The CDR3 reads CASSLLGRPSNQPQHF. The DNA of the CDR3 is TGTGCCAGCAGCTTATTGGGACGTCCTAGCAATCAGCCCCAGCATTTT.

This clonotype has just a few counts. V and J are TRBV29-1 and TRBJ2-1; 8 nucleotides match TRBD1. J gave up 8 bases and V 1 base, and 10 bases lay outside the gene matches. Per the germline V gene, CDR1 is SQVTM and CDR2 is ANQGSEA. The CDR3 loop spans 15 amino acids. The CDR3 bases are TGCAGCGTTGAAGTGATGTCCAGGGGGCACGATGAGCAGTTCTTC. This codes for CSVEVMSRGHDEQFF.

The chain carries TRBV9 and TRBJ2-3; 15 nucleotides agree with TRBD2. CDR1 is SGDLS and CDR2 is YYNGEE in the germline V gene. Losses at the gene ends were 3 bases for V and 4 bases for J; bases not matched to a gene: 3. This CDR3 has 16 residues. The CDR3 coding sequence is TGTGCCAGCAGCGGGACTAGCGGGAGGGCCGCAGATACGCAGTATTTT. Translated, it gives CASSGTSGRAADTQYF.

In its sample, this clonotype was seen many times. The CDR3 here is CASSQGPNNQPQHF. CDR3 in DNA: TGTGCCAGCAGCCAAGGGCCCAACAATCAGCCCCAGCATTTT. J is TRBJ1-5 and V is TRBV11-2; no clear D gene. This CDR3 is built from 14 residues. The germline V gene encodes CDR1 SGHAT and CDR2 FQNNGV. Between the trimmed V and J ends, which lost 5 bases and 3 bases, there was a span of 11 bases.

This clonotype occurred a few times. The chain has TRBV29-1 and TRBJ2-3; 8 bases fit TRBD2. Germline V lookup: CDR1 SQVTM, CDR2 ANQGSEA. The CDR3 extends over 11 amino acids. V was clipped by 7 bases and J by 5 bases; unmatched bases: 2. The CDR3 loop is CSGREEDTQYF. In nucleotides, the CDR3 is TGCAGCGGGCGGGAGGAAGATACGCAGTATTTT.

The chain has TRBV20-1 and TRBJ2-1; TRBD2 matches 10 bases. Germline V CDR1 and CDR2: DFQATT, SNEGSKA (reference sequence). J lost 7 bases, V lost 2 bases, and 5 bases had no gene match. The CDR3 is 14 amino acids. The CDR3 reads CSARKREGQNEQFF. The CDR3 nucleotides are TGCAGTGCTAGAAAGCGGGAGGGCCAGAATGAGCAGTTCTTC.

This clonotype was counted a few times. The V and J genes are TRBV5-4 and TRBJ1-2, with 9 bases that match TRBD1. CDR3 length equals 15 residues. From germline, CDR1 is SGHNT and CDR2 YYREEE (reference sequence). The ends lost 3 bases at V and 8 bases at J; junction bases unmatched: 11. In DNA form, the CDR3 reads TGTGCCAGCAGCTCCCCGGGACAGGGTGCCTTCGGCTACACCTTC. Translated, it gives CASSSPGQGAFGYTF.

This clonotype appeared many times. This sequence joins TRBV7-9 and TRBJ2-1; 9 bases line up with TRBD1. V shed 2 bases, J shed 8 bases, and the junction held 4 bases outside the gene matches. CDR3 length equals 14 residues. Germline-derived CDR1 and CDR2 are SEHNR and FQNEAQ (reference sequence). CDR3 sequence: CASSLIRTGDEQFF. The DNA of the CDR3 is TGTGCCAGCAGCTTAATTAGGACAGGGGATGAGCAGTTCTTC.

Notes on this clonotype: This may arise from a read error, as a much more abundant clone is one base away. The chain is built from TRBV30 and TRBJ2-7; TRBD1 aligns across 9 bases. V lost 1 base to trimming and J lost 6 bases; unmatched junction nucleotides: 4. Germline V gene sequence: CDR1 GTSNPN, CDR2 SVGIG (reference sequence). The CDR3 has 13 amino acids. This CDR3 reads CAWSAHRGLEQYF. For the CDR3, the DNA is TGTGCCTGGAGTGCTCACAGGGGGCTCGAGCAGTACTTC.

This clonotype was seen ten or more times. This chain uses TRBV7-9 with TRBJ2-3; the D gene is possibly TRBD2 (5 bases). CDR3 length equals 14 residues. Germline CDR1 and CDR2: SEHNR and FQNEAQ (reference sequence). Deletions cut 5 bases from V and 3 bases from J, with 12 bases between. In DNA, the CDR3 is TGTGCCAGCAGCCCGGAGGTCGGGACAGATACGCAGTATTTT. Amino acid sequence: CASSPEVGTDTQYF. Combining the CDR3 with reference TRBV7-9 and TRBJ2-3 gives the whole variable domain DTGVSQNPRHKITKRGQNVTFRCDPISEHNRLYWYRQTLGQGPEFLTYFQNEAQLEKSRLLSDRFSAERPKGSFSTLEIQRTEQGDSAMYLCASSPEVGTDTQYFGPGTRLTVL.

V usage is TRBV27 and J usage is TRBJ1-1; a possible D gene is TRBD1 (5 bases). Trimming took off 5 bases at V and 3 bases at J, with 16 bases between the two ends. The CDR3 consists of 15 residues. Germline V CDR1 and CDR2: MNHEY, SMNVEV (reference sequence). The CDR3 sequence: CASSPFGAVDTEAFF. The CDR3 bases are TGTGCCAGCAGTCCTTTCGGGGCAGTGGACACTGAAGCTTTCTTT.

This sequence joins TRBV20-1 and TRBJ2-1, with D possibly being TRBD2 (6 bases). CDR3 size: 16 residues. Trimming stripped 0 bases from V and 3 bases from J, with 15 bases between. CDR1 is DFQATT, CDR2 SNEGSKA, per germline (reference sequence). The CDR3 DNA sequence: TGCAGTGCTAGAGATTTGAGGGGCGGGGACTACAATGAGCAGTTCTTC. Amino acids: CSARDLRGGDYNEQFF.

This clonotype was observed at least ten times. CDR3 DNA sequence: TGTGCCAGCAGTTTATATCGCGCGGGAAAGTACGAGCAGTACTTC. Amino acid sequence: CASSLYRAGKYEQYF. The rearrangement uses TRBV28 and TRBJ2-7, with D possibly being TRBD2 (6 bases). The CDR3 sequence is 15 residues long. The germline V gene has CDR1 MDHEN and CDR2 SYDVKM. V lost 1 base, J lost 4 bases, and 14 bases lay in between.

This clonotype appeared a few times. V and J are TRBV19 and TRBJ1-5; D remains unclear. V shed 0 bases and J shed 2 bases, with 11 bases lying between them. The CDR3 spans 16 residues. Looked up from germline, CDR1 is LNHDA and CDR2 is SQIVND (reference sequence). The CDR3 protein is CASSIDGGYGNQPQHF. DNA for the CDR3: TGTGCCAGTAGTATAGATGGAGGGTATGGCAATCAGCCCCAGCATTTT.

This clonotype was seen only a few times. The genes are TRBV7-6 and TRBJ2-3, with 11 positions matching TRBD2. The CDR3 sequence is 17 residues long. Germline CDR1 reads SGHVS; CDR2 reads FNYEAQ. Trimming took 1 base from V and 8 from J; bases not matched to a gene: 11. CDR3 residues: CASSLEGLAGGGVTQYF. The CDR3 region has the DNA TGTGCCAGCAGCTTAGAAGGGCTAGCGGGAGGAGGAGTTACGCAGTATTTT.

In its sample, this clonotype was seen many times. The chain carries TRBV20-1 and TRBJ2-1; maybe TRBD1 (7 bases). The CDR3 is 15 residues long. Germline V lookup: CDR1 DFQATT, CDR2 SNEGSKA (reference sequence). Trimming left V 0 bases short and J 2 bases short, with 11 bases between. The CDR3 here is CSAREDRTTYNEQFF. CDR3 coding DNA: TGCAGTGCTAGAGAGGACAGGACTACCTACAATGAGCAGTTCTTC.

This clonotype was detected a few times. This chain joins TRBV2 and TRBJ1-1; no definite D call. V lost 0 bases to trimming and J lost 6 bases, with 14 bases between them. The CDR3 extends over 15 amino acids. Germline V gene sequence: CDR1 SNHLY, CDR2 FYNNEI. In DNA form, the CDR3 reads TGTGCCAGCAGTGAAGCGGTGGGAGGGTTCGCTGAAGCTTTCTTT. Its protein is CASSEAVGGFAEAFF.